Below are 5 T cell receptor beta chains sequenced from a single sample in a study of blood T cell repertoires in COVID-19. Data came from immunoSEQ multiplex PCR; TCRdb stores just in-frame clones and leaves some out. The sample has a few hundred thousand clones, 65% to 90% seen once. Sequences were obtained from peripheral blood. The receptors shown here come from a man aged 50 to 60 with active or convalescent COVID-19.

The rearrangement links TRBV4-2 to TRBJ1-2; the D gene is possibly TRBD1 (5 bases). The CDR3 has 16 residues. V was trimmed by 0 bases and J by 2 bases, leaving 13 bases between them. Germline values: CDR1 LGHNA, CDR2 YNFKEQ. CDR3 amino acids: CASSQDVKGSNYGYTF. CDR3 nucleotide sequence: TGTGCCAGCAGCCAAGACGTGAAGGGGTCCAACTATGGCTACACCTTC.

The chain has TRBV7-2 and TRBJ2-7, with 7 positions matching TRBD2. The CDR3 runs to 14 residues. The V segment lost 9 bases and the J segment 2 bases; nucleotides outside the gene matches: 10. Germline V gives CDR1 SGHTA, CDR2 FQGNSA. DNA of the CDR3: TGTGCCAGTCTACTCCGGGAGGACGCCTACGAGCAGTACTTC. As protein: CASLLREDAYEQYF.

The V call is TRBV19, the J call TRBJ2-4; the D gene is possibly TRBD1 (7 bases). V was shortened by 3 bases and J by 5 bases, with 32 bases between the two germline ends. The CDR3 is 21 residues long. Germline CDR1 and CDR2: LNHDA and SQIVND (reference sequence). The CDR3: CASSMARGVVLGGEGENIQYF. The CDR3 coding sequence is TGTGCCAGTAGTATGGCCAGGGGGGTAGTGTTGGGCGGTGAAGGGGAAAACATTCAGTACTTC.

The gene calls are TRBV5-1 and TRBJ2-2, with a weak D call TRBD1 (6 bases). Germline lookup yields CDR1 SGHRS and CDR2 YFSETQ. The V gene lost 0 bases and the J gene lost 5 bases, with 8 bases spanning the gap. The length of the CDR3 is 14 residues. Here the CDR3 DNA reads TGCGCCAGCAGCTTGGACAGGGATACCGGGGAGCTGTTTTTT. This sequence encodes CASSLDRDTGELFF. Based on the CDR3 plus reference TRBV5-1 and TRBJ2-2, the full variable domain is KAGVTQTPRYLIKTRGQQVTLSCSPISGHRSVSWYQQTPGQGLQFLFEYFSETQRNKGNFPGRFSGRQFSNSRSEMNVSTLELGDSALYLCASSLDRDTGELFFGEGSRLTVL.

The chain links TRBV6-1 to TRBJ1-1; 9 bases map to TRBD1. V shed 2 bases, J shed 5 bases, and the junction held 3 bases outside the gene matches. The germline gives CDR1 MNHNS, CDR2 SASEGT. The CDR3 totals 14 residues. The chain's CDR3 is CASSEYRGQTEAFF. As DNA, the CDR3 is TGTGCCAGCAGTGAATACAGGGGGCAGACTGAAGCTTTCTTT.